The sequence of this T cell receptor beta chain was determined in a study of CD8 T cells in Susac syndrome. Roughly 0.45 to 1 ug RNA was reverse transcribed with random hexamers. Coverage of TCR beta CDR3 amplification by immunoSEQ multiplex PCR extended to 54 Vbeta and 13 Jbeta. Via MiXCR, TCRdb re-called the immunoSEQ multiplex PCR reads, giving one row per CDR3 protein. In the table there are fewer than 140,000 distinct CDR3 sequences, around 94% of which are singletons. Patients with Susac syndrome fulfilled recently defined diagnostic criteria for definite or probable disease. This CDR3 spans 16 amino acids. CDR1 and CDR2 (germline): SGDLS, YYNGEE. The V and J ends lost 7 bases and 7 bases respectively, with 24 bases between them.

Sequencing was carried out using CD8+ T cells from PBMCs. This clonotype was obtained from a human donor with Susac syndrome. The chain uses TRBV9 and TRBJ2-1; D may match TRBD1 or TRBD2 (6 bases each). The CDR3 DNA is TGTGCCAGCTCCCGAGCGGGTTGGGGGGCCGGGAATGAGCAGTTCTTC. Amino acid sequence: CASSRAGWGAGNEQFF.